This T cell receptor beta chain was recovered during a study of T cells in Graves' hyperthyroidism and ophthalmopathy. RNA transcripts served as the template for amplifying TCR beta CDR3 regions. The HTBI primer set was used in a first-round RT-PCR of the TCR CDR3. TCRdb itself ran the multiplex PCR reads through MiXCR, one entry per CDR3 protein. This table holds around 290,000 distinct CDR3 sequences, less than 15% found once. This CDR3 spans 22 amino acids. CDR1 is MNHEY, CDR2 SVGEGT, per germline. V lost 8 bases and J lost 2; bases outside the gene matches: 30. This clonotype was detected ten times or more. Hyperthyroidism was newly diagnosed in patients aged 18 to 65 (duration under 2 months). The study collected blood at first hyperthyroidism diagnosis, before any ophthalmopathy symptoms arose.

This receptor was taken from a woman in her 30s with Graves' hyperthyroidism that later progressed to Graves' ophthalmopathy. The chain carries TRBV6-2 or TRBV6-3 and TRBJ2-3, with 8 nucleotides matching TRBD2. Material: blood. The CDR3 DNA follows: TGTGCCAGCGCCCACCCCCCAAAGGCTAGCGGGTATTACTCCATCAACACAGATACGCAGTATTTT. This gives the protein CASAHPPKASGYYSINTDTQYF.